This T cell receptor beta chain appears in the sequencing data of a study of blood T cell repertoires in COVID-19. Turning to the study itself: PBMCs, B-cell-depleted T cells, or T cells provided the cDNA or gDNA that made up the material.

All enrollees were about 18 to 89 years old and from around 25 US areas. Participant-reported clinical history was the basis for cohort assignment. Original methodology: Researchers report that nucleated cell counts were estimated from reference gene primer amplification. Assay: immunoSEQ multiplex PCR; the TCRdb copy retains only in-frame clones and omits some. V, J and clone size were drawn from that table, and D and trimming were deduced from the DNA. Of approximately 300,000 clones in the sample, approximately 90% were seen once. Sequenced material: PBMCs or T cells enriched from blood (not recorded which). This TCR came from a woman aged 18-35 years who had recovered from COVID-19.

As DNA, the CDR3 is TGTGCCAGCAGTTTATCCCTGGGCCGGTCGGATGCCGAGACCCAGTACTTC. The encoded protein is CASSLSLGRSDAETQYF. The chain joins TRBV28 to TRBJ2-5; no firm D call. CDR1 MDHEN and CDR2 SYDVKM come from the germline V gene. The CDR3 length is 17 residues. Trimming took 1 base from V and 5 from J, leaving 20 bases between them.